Presented here are 15 T cell receptor beta chains from one specimen sequenced in a study of blood T cell repertoires in COVID-19. TCRdb's table, derived via immunoSEQ multiplex PCR, lists solely in-frame clones and lacks some. Counted here are some 170,000 clones, around 73% occurring once; the ten biggest clones make up approximately 15%. Sequenced input: PBMCs or T cells enriched from blood (not recorded which). The receptor source for this set is a woman in her 50s who had recovered from COVID-19.

As regards this clone: The sample carries other DNA sequences with the same CDR3. This sequence joins TRBV30 and TRBJ1-2; D ambiguous. The V gene's germline CDR1 is GTSNPN and CDR2 SVGIG (reference sequence). Trimming removed 3 bases from V and 8 bases from J, with 10 bases in between. CDR3 length: 11 amino acids. The CDR3 here is CAWSSTGGYTF. CDR3 nucleotides: TGTGCCTGGAGCTCGACTGGAGGCTACACCTTC.

The rearrangement joins TRBV5-1 to TRBJ2-5, with D possibly being TRBD2 (6 bases). Trimming took 0 bases from V and 1 from J, leaving 16 bases between them. Germline CDR1 SGHRS, CDR2 YFSETQ. The CDR3 sequence is 17 residues long. CDR3: CASSLEVGGISQETQYF. The CDR3 nucleotides are TGCGCCAGCAGCTTGGAAGTAGGCGGGATCTCCCAAGAGACCCAGTACTTC.

The rearrangement joins TRBV21-1 to TRBJ2-7; no DNA check was done on the table's D call, TRBD1. TRBV21-1 is given as a pseudogene. The CDR3 has 18 residues. The CDR3 DNA is TGTGCCAGCAGCTCCTCCCTCCCTACAGGGGGCAAATCCTACGAGCAGTACTTC. It specifies CASSSSLPTGGKSYEQYF.

This clone appeared once. The rearrangement links TRBV7-2 to TRBJ2-7; 9 bases map to TRBD2. This CDR3 spans 15 amino acids. Germline-derived CDR1 and CDR2 are SGHTA and FQGNSA. After removal of 5 bases from V and 3 bases from J, the junction contained 8 bases not matched to a gene. CDR3 region: CASSPDSGRGYEQYF. The CDR3 DNA reads as TGTGCCAGCAGCCCGGATAGCGGGAGAGGCTACGAGCAGTACTTC.

This chain links TRBV6-6 with TRBJ1-5, with 12 bases that match TRBD1. The V segment lost 5 bases and the J segment 2 bases; nucleotides outside the gene matches: 7. Germline assignment: CDR1 MNHNY and CDR2 SVGAGI (reference sequence). This CDR3 spans 17 amino acids. CDR3 in amino acids: CASSPGTGGLGNQPQHF. The CDR3 bases are TGTGCCAGCAGTCCTGGGACAGGGGGCTTGGGCAATCAGCCCCAGCATTTT.

The V call is TRBV18, the J call TRBJ2-5; 12 nucleotides align to TRBD2. Trimming cost V 6 bases and J 4 bases; bases outside gene matches: 6. The CDR3 extends over 15 amino acids. CDR1 and CDR2 from the germline V gene are KGHSH and LQKENI. The CDR3 region has the DNA TGTGCCAGCTCTCCGACTAGCGGGAGCACAGAGACCCAGTACTTC. It codes for CASSPTSGSTETQYF. Combining the CDR3 with reference TRBV18 and TRBJ2-5 gives the whole variable domain NAGVMQNPRHLVRRRGQEARLRCSPMKGHSHVYWYRQLPEEGLKFMVYLQKENIIDESGMPKERFSAEFPKEGPSILRIQQVVRGDSAAYFCASSPTSGSTETQYFGPGTRLLVL.

The chain joins TRBV28 to TRBJ1-2; the D gene is possibly TRBD1 (6 bases). With 8 bases removed from V and 2 bases from J, the gap between germline ends came to 12 bases. The germline V gene has CDR1 MDHEN and CDR2 SYDVKM. This CDR3 is built from 13 residues. The CDR3 region has the DNA TGTGCCAGCGGGGGCAGACTAAACTATGGCTACACCTTC. It yields the protein CASGGRLNYGYTF.

The rearrangement joins TRBV3-1 (or the pseudogene TRBV3-2) to TRBJ2-7, with 7 bases fitting TRBD1. Germline loops: CDR1 LGHDT, CDR2 YNNKEL (reference sequence). The length of the CDR3 is 13 residues. J gave up 2 bases and V 5 bases, and 3 bases lay outside the gene matches. The CDR3 reads CASSSGQPYEQYF. The CDR3 DNA reads TGTGCCAGCAGCTCGGGACAGCCCTACGAGCAGTACTTC.

This sequence joins TRBV5-4 and TRBJ2-1; 7 nucleotides line up with TRBD2. This CDR3 is 16 amino acids long. Germline-derived CDR1 and CDR2 are SGHNT and YYREEE (reference sequence). V lost 0 bases and J lost 5; bases outside the gene matches: 8. The CDR3 bases are TGTGCCAGCAGCTTGGGGGGCACTAGCGTAGACAATGAGCAGTTCTTC. Its translation: CASSLGGTSVDNEQFF.

This clone was seen once. The chain links TRBV6-4 to TRBJ1-1, with a tentative D call TRBD1 (5 bases). Deletions cut 3 bases from V and 2 bases from J, with 19 bases between. Germline values: CDR1 MRHNA, CDR2 SNTAGT. CDR3 length: 17 residues. CDR3 sequence reads: CASSDPPDSLSNTEAFF. The CDR3 DNA reads as TGTGCCAGCAGTGATCCCCCCGACAGCCTATCCAACACTGAAGCTTTCTTT.

The sample holds a few counts of this clone. V and J are TRBV7-9 and TRBJ1-3; D unclear. CDR3 length: 17 residues. Germline V gene sequence: CDR1 SEHNR, CDR2 FQNEAQ (reference sequence). Trimming took 1 base from V and 0 from J, leaving 13 bases between them. Here the CDR3 DNA reads TGTGCCAGCAGCTTAGGGAGCCTGTTCTCCTCTGGAAACACCATATATTTT. This encodes CASSLGSLFSSGNTIYF.

The chain recombines TRBV27 with TRBJ2-5; 7 bases map to TRBD1. This CDR3 has 16 residues. CDR1 is MNHEY and CDR2 is SMNVEV in the germline V gene (reference sequence). V was clipped by 6 bases and J by 3 bases; unmatched bases: 13. The CDR3 loop is CASSPTFNRGEETQYF. The CDR3 DNA reads as TGTGCCAGCAGCCCGACTTTTAACAGGGGAGAAGAGACCCAGTACTTC.

There are a few counts of this clone. The same CDR3 can be traced to other DNA sequences in this sample. The rearrangement joins TRBV7-9 to TRBJ2-3; TRBD2 agrees at 14 bases. Germline V gives CDR1 SEHNR, CDR2 FQNEAQ (reference sequence). This CDR3 spans 16 amino acids. V gave up 3 bases and J gave up 3 bases; unmatched junction bases: 2. CDR3 protein: CASSFGTSGSTDTQYF. DNA for the CDR3: TGTGCCAGCAGCTTCGGGACTAGCGGGAGTACAGATACGCAGTATTTT.

This clone was found once. The gene calls are TRBV6-2 or TRBV6-3 and TRBJ1-1; TRBD1 agrees at 8 bases. The CDR3 runs to 18 residues. Germline trimming cut 0 bases from V and 4 bases from J; bases unmatched to any gene: 13. The germline V gene encodes CDR1 MNHEY and CDR2 SVGEGT. The chain's CDR3 is CASSYSPGQGSLSTEAFF. The CDR3 DNA follows: TGTGCCAGCAGTTACTCACCCGGACAGGGCTCCCTTAGCACTGAAGCTTTCTTT.

V usage is TRBV10-3 and J usage is TRBJ2-2; D uncertain. CDR1 and CDR2 from the germline V gene are ENHRY and SYGVKD. The CDR3 loop spans 14 amino acids. V was pared by 10 bases and J by 1 base, with 13 bases between. The CDR3 loop reads CATLRDLNTGELFF. CDR3 nucleotide sequence: TGTGCCACGCTGCGTGATTTGAACACCGGGGAGCTGTTTTTT.